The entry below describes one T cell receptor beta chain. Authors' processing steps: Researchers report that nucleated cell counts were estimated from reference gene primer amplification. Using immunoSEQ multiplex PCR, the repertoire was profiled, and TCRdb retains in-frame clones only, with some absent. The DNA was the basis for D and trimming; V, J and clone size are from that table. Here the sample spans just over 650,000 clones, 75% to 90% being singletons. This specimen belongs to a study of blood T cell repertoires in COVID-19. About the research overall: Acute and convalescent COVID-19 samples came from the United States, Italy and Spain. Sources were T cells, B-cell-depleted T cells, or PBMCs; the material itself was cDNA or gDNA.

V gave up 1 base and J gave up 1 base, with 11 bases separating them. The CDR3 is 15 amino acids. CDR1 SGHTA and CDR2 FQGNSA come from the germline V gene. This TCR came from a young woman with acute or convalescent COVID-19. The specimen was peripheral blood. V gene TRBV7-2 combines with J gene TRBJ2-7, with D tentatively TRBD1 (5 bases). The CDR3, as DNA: TGTGCCAGCAGCTTAGACCGTGACAGTTCCTACGAGCAGTACTTC. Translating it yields CASSLDRDSSYEQYF. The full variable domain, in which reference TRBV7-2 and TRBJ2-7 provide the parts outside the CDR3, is GAGVSQSPSNKVTEKGKDVELRCDPISGHTALYWYRQSLGQGLEFLIYFQGNSAPDKSGLPSDRFSAERTGGSVSTLTIQRTQQEDSAVYLCASSLDRDSSYEQYFGPGTRLTVT.